These T cell receptor beta chains were read from a single sample in a study of T cells of healthy individuals. MiXCR was run by TCRdb on the 5' RACE reads, yielding one entry per CDR3 protein. This repertoire shows 90,000 to 100,000 distinct CDR3 sequences, about 16% found once; its top ten account for about 6.2%. The receptors come from a human donor in good health. The CDR3 runs from the conserved cysteine through the conserved F or W. D genes are given only for firm matches. Part of the rows lack a size; the others show once, few, many or a class for expanded clones.

D gene: -
clone size: -
J gene: TRBJ2-3
V gene: TRBV25-1
CDR3 protein: CASSVSSSTDTQYF
CDR3 DNA: TGTGCCAGCAGTGTTTCTAGCAGCACAGATACGCAGTATTTT

D gene: -
clone size: -
J gene: TRBJ1-1
V gene: TRBV12-3/TRBV12-4
CDR3 protein: CASSRVLNTEAFF
CDR3 DNA: TGTGCCAGCAGCCGGGTACTCAACACTGAAGCTTTCTTT

D gene: TRBD1
clone size: many
J gene: TRBJ2-1
V gene: TRBV6-4
CDR3 protein: CASSATGGYNEQFF
CDR3 DNA: TGTGCCAGCAGCGCTACAGGGGGCTACAATGAGCAGTTCTTC

D gene: -
clone size: many
J gene: TRBJ1-3
V gene: TRBV10-3
CDR3 protein: CAISGGGKISGNTIYF
CDR3 DNA: TGTGCCATCAGTGGGGGAGGGAAGATCTCTGGAAACACCATATATTTT

D gene: -
clone size: many
J gene: TRBJ1-6
V gene: TRBV7-8
CDR3 protein: CASSTDSYDSPLHF
CDR3 DNA: TGTGCCAGCAGCACCGACAGTTATGATTCACCCCTCCACTTT

D gene: -
clone size: -
J gene: TRBJ1-4
V gene: TRBV4-3
CDR3 protein: CASSRYEPTNEKLFF
CDR3 DNA: TGCGCCAGCAGCCGTTACGAGCCAACTAATGAAAAACTGTTTTTT

D gene: TRBD2
clone size: -
J gene: TRBJ2-5
V gene: TRBV7-9
CDR3 protein: CASILGLAGGLQETQYF
CDR3 DNA: TGTGCCAGCATCCTCGGGCTAGCGGGGGGTCTTCAAGAGACCCAGTACTTC

D gene: -
clone size: -
J gene: TRBJ2-5
V gene: TRBV7-2
CDR3 protein: CASSPGGWEETQYF
CDR3 DNA: TGTGCCAGCAGCCCCGGCGGGTGGGAAGAGACCCAGTACTTC

D gene: -
clone size: many
J gene: TRBJ1-3
V gene: TRBV5-5
CDR3 protein: CASSYDRLSSGNTIYF
CDR3 DNA: TGTGCCAGCAGCTACGACAGGCTCAGCTCTGGAAACACCATATATTTT

D gene: -
clone size: few
J gene: TRBJ2-7
V gene: TRBV6-2/TRBV6-3
CDR3 protein: CASSYGGVYEQYF
CDR3 DNA: TGTGCCAGCAGCTACGGAGGGGTCTACGAGCAGTACTTC

D gene: TRBD1
clone size: -
J gene: TRBJ1-3
V gene: TRBV5-5
CDR3 protein: CASSLQGYGNTIYF
CDR3 DNA: TGTGCCAGCAGCTTACAGGGGTACGGAAACACCATATATTTT

D gene: TRBD2
clone size: -
J gene: TRBJ2-1
V gene: TRBV7-2
CDR3 protein: CASSLRGSGMRNEQFF
CDR3 DNA: TGTGCCAGCAGCCTCCGGGGTAGCGGGATGAGAAATGAGCAGTTCTTC

D gene: -
clone size: -
J gene: TRBJ2-2
V gene: TRBV30
CDR3 protein: CAWSVSLPGELFF
CDR3 DNA: TGTGCCTGGAGTGTATCCCTTCCAGGGGAGCTGTTTTTT